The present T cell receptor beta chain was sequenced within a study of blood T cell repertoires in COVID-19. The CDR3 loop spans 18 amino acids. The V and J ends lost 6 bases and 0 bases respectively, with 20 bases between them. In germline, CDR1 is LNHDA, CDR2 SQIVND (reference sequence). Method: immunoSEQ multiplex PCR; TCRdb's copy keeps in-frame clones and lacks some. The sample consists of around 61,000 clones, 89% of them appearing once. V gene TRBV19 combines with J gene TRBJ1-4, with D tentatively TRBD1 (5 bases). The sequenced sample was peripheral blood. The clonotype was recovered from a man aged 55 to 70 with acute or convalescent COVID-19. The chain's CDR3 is CASSRLGVSQATNEKLFF. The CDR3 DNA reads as TGTGCCAGTAGCCGACTCGGTGTGTCACAGGCAACTAATGAAAAACTGTTTTTT.